A single sample is the source of the 7 T cell receptor beta chains below, sequenced in a study of blood T cell repertoires in COVID-19. Assay used: immunoSEQ multiplex PCR; TCRdb lists only in-frame clones, some missing. The table includes about 34,000 clones, about 89% detected once. Sequencing was carried out using peripheral blood. The receptors here all came from a man aged 65 to 85 with active COVID-19.

The V gene is TRBV13, the J gene TRBJ2-3; TRBD2 aligns across 9 bases. Germline assignment: CDR1 PRHDT and CDR2 FYEKMQ (reference sequence). The CDR3 covers 16 residues. With V trimmed by 4 bases and J by 7 bases, 12 bases remained unmatched. CDR3 sequence: CASSSIAGVIANTQYF. CDR3 coding DNA: TGTGCCAGCAGCTCCATAGCGGGAGTAATCGCGAATACGCAGTATTTT.

The rearrangement joins TRBV6-1 to TRBJ2-7; TRBD1 might be the D (6 bases). Germline V gene data show CDR1 as MNHNS and CDR2 as SASEGT. V lost 1 base and J 12 bases, leaving 13 bases between the germline ends. The CDR3 has 12 residues. The CDR3 here is CASSEGTANVYF. The DNA for the CDR3 is TGTGCCAGCAGTGAAGGGACAGCCAACGTGTACTTC.

The chain is built from TRBV28 and TRBJ1-4; 7 bases agree with TRBD1. This CDR3 region has 14 residues. Germline V gene sequence: CDR1 MDHEN, CDR2 SYDVKM. V shed 5 bases and J 17 bases; nucleotides not matched to a gene: 17. The CDR3 DNA is TGTGCCAGCAGTCTCCCCGGGACAGCCAGTTTAGATTTTTTT. Protein: CASSLPGTASLDFF.

The chain has TRBV10-3 and TRBJ1-5; TRBD1 matches at 9 bases. The CDR3 runs 17 residues. From germline, CDR1 is ENHRY and CDR2 SYGVKD. V shed 5 bases, J shed 3 bases, and the junction held 11 bases outside the gene matches. CDR3 DNA: TGTGCCATCAGTCCGGGTTTGGGACAGGGTGACAATCAGCCCCAGCATTTT. It encodes CAISPGLGQGDNQPQHF.

CDR3 region: CASRLQAYDYGYTF. As DNA, the CDR3 is TGTGCCAGTAGGCTGCAGGCTTACGACTATGGCTACACCTTC. The chain uses TRBV19 and TRBJ1-2; no clear D gene. Trimming shortened V by 6 bases and J by 3 bases, and 14 bases separated the two germline ends. The CDR3 is 14 residues long. The V gene's germline CDR1 is LNHDA and CDR2 SQIVND (reference sequence).

The chain carries TRBV5-6 and TRBJ2-5, with 9 bases lining up with TRBD1. Germline CDR1 reads SGHDT; CDR2 reads YYEEEE. Germline trimming cut 4 bases from V and 5 bases from J; bases unmatched to any gene: 9. The CDR3 runs 15 residues. The CDR3 DNA follows: TGTGCCAGCAGCATCGATACAGGGGGCGGGGAGACCCAGTACTTC. Translating it yields CASSIDTGGGETQYF.

The chain has TRBV29-1 and TRBJ1-1, with TRBD1 identical over 12 bases. In germline, CDR1 is SQVTM, CDR2 ANQGSEA. The CDR3 loop spans 15 amino acids. The J segment lost 6 bases and the V segment lost 7 bases, leaving 12 bases of the junction unmatched. The CDR3 is CSARYSGTGGSEAFF. CDR3 DNA sequence: TGCAGCGCCCGATATTCCGGGACAGGGGGCTCTGAAGCTTTCTTT.